The clone carrying this TCR beta chain was found a few times. Its antigen is not known. The data are from a study of early T cells in non-severe SARS-CoV-2 infection. In the study overall: Chains from this unsorted whole-blood bulk RNA could not be paired.

Overall study findings and caveats: VDJdb matching skewed toward anti-spike CD8 responses, missing private and CD4 specificities.

Individual cDNA molecules were tagged with unique molecular identifiers. Using its own MiXCR run on the 5' RACE reads, TCRdb lists one record per CDR3 protein. Among some 27,000 distinct CDR3 sequences listed, 3.5% to 5.5% were seen once. Germline V gives CDR1 SNHLY, CDR2 FYNNEI. The CDR3 length is 15 residues. V lost 10 bases to trimming and J lost 2 bases; unmatched junction nucleotides: 5. This TCR was sampled from an adult who was a healthcare worker with PCR-confirmed SARS-CoV-2 infection or an uninfected control (not recorded which). Sequenced sample: whole blood. V and J are TRBV2 and TRBJ2-7, with 16 bases identical to TRBD2. This CDR3 is CATLGTSGRAYEQYF. The CDR3 coding sequence is TGTGCCACCCTAGGGACTAGCGGGAGGGCCTACGAGCAGTACTTC.